A selection of T cell receptor beta chains follows, all from one sample in a study of response to subunit inactivated influenza vaccine. TCRdb re-called the RT-PCR reads with MiXCR, one entry per CDR3 protein. The repertoire holds 500,000 to 700,000 distinct CDR3 sequences, with roughly 23% as singletons. These sequences were also reported in another study, on T cells expressing NK-cell markers.

The sample was CD4+ T cells sorted from PBMCs, taken 11 to 12 days after vaccination. The receptors here all came from a man aged 50-60 years who received an inactivated influenza vaccine. CDR3s include the opening cysteine and the closing phenylalanine or tryptophan. Fields, in order: clone size, V gene, D gene, J gene, CDR3 DNA, CDR3 protein. A D gene is named only where the DNA matches it firmly. Clone size is stated in some rows and not others, as once, few, many or a class when expanded.

size: .
V: TRBV5-1
D: TRBD1
J: TRBJ2-2
DNA: TGCGCCAGCAGGTTGGGACAGTCAGACTGGGAGCTGTTTTTT
CDR3: CASRLGQSDWELFF

size: many
V: TRBV7-8
D: .
J: TRBJ1-6
DNA: TGTGCCAGCAGCTTTAGACAGCACTATAATTCACCCCTCCACTTT
CDR3: CASSFRQHYNSPLHF

size: .
V: TRBV5-1
D: TRBD2
J: TRBJ2-5
DNA: TGCGCCAGCAGCTTGGGCAGCGGGGGTAAAGAGACCCAGTACTTC
CDR3: CASSLGSGGKETQYF

size: few
V: TRBV28
D: .
J: TRBJ2-3
DNA: TGTGCCAGCAGTCCTCAGCCCATTTACAGATCCGGACTGAGCTTCACAGATACGCAGTATTTT
CDR3: CASSPQPIYRSGLSFTDTQYF

size: .
V: TRBV20-1
D: TRBD2
J: TRBJ2-3
DNA: TGCTGTGCTGCCAAGACTAGCGGGACAACAGATACGCAGTATTTT
CDR3: CCAAKTSGTTDTQYF

size: few
V: TRBV29-1
D: .
J: TRBJ1-2
DNA: TGCAGCGTCCTGAGCTCAGGGGACGGCTATGGCTACACCTTC
CDR3: CSVLSSGDGYGYTF

size: few
V: TRBV7-9
D: TRBD2
J: TRBJ2-1
DNA: TGTGCCAGCAGCTTAGGGGGGGCTAGCGGGGTCTACAATGAGCAGTTCTTC
CDR3: CASSLGGASGVYNEQFF

size: .
V: TRBV11-2
D: TRBD2
J: TRBJ2-1
DNA: TGTGCCAGCAGCCTCTCCGCTCGGGCGAGCGGGAGGCAGTTCTTC
CDR3: CASSLSARASGRQFF

size: many
V: TRBV18
D: .
J: TRBJ2-5
DNA: TGTGCCAGCAGTCCGAGGGGGGAGACCCAGTACTTC
CDR3: CASSPRGETQYF

size: many
V: TRBV24-1
D: .
J: TRBJ1-1
DNA: TGTGCCACCAGTGACCTGGGACACACTGAAGCTTTCTTT
CDR3: CATSDLGHTEAFF

size: .
V: TRBV7-8
D: .
J: TRBJ1-6
DNA: TGTGCCAGCAGCTTAACAGGGTCTGGGGTCATGAATTCACCCCTCCACTTT
CDR3: CASSLTGSGVMNSPLHF

size: .
V: TRBV5-4
D: TRBD2
J: TRBJ2-1
DNA: TGTGCCAGCAGCTCCATGACTAGCGGGAGTTATGAGCAGTTCTTC
CDR3: CASSSMTSGSYEQFF

size: .
V: TRBV10-3
D: .
J: TRBJ2-7
DNA: TGTGCCATCAGTGAGACAGGCCCCAACGAGCAGTACTTC
CDR3: CAISETGPNEQYF

size: few
V: TRBV7-3
D: TRBD1
J: TRBJ2-3
DNA: TGTGCCAGCAGCTTCGACAGGGACGCAGATACGCAGTATTTT
CDR3: CASSFDRDADTQYF

size: .
V: TRBV9
D: .
J: TRBJ2-3
DNA: TGTGCCAGCAGCGGAACGGATACAGATACGCAGTATTTT
CDR3: CASSGTDTDTQYF

size: few
V: TRBV20-1
D: .
J: TRBJ1-1
DNA: TGCAGTGCTCCAGAGAACACTGAAGCTTTCTTT
CDR3: CSAPENTEAFF

size: few
V: TRBV6-2/TRBV6-3
D: TRBD1
J: TRBJ2-1
DNA: TGTGCCAGCAGTTACGCCGGACAGGGGTACCACAATGAGCAGTTCTTC
CDR3: CASSYAGQGYHNEQFF

size: few
V: TRBV4-3
D: TRBD2
J: TRBJ2-3
DNA: TGCGCCAGCAGCCCACTAGCGGGACTCACAGATACGCAGTATTTT
CDR3: CASSPLAGLTDTQYF

size: few
V: TRBV29-1
D: .
J: TRBJ2-1
DNA: TGCAGCGCCAACGGCAGGGTCCCGCACGACAATGAGCAGTTCTTC
CDR3: CSANGRVPHDNEQFF

size: many
V: TRBV12-3/TRBV12-4
D: .
J: TRBJ1-1
DNA: TGTGCCAGCAGTTTTTCGGCGAGAACTGAAGCTTTCTTT
CDR3: CASSFSARTEAFF

size: .
V: TRBV7-2
D: .
J: TRBJ1-1
DNA: TGTGCCAGCAGCCAAATCAGAAAAACTGAAGCTTTCTTT
CDR3: CASSQIRKTEAFF

size: few
V: TRBV24-1
D: .
J: TRBJ1-1
DNA: TGTGCCACCAGTGATTCCCTGGCCGTTGAAGCTTTCTTT
CDR3: CATSDSLAVEAFF

size: .
V: TRBV12-3/TRBV12-4
D: .
J: TRBJ2-7
DNA: TGTGCCAGCAGTTTAATGTCGGGGGCCTACGAGCAGTACTTC
CDR3: CASSLMSGAYEQYF

size: few
V: TRBV20-1
D: TRBD1
J: TRBJ2-7
DNA: TGCAGTGCTGGGACACGACAGGGGGCTGGATACGAGCAGTACTTC
CDR3: CSAGTRQGAGYEQYF

size: many
V: TRBV29-1
D: .
J: TRBJ2-5
DNA: TGCAGCGTAGACCCCGGGACGAAAGGGACCCAGTACTTC
CDR3: CSVDPGTKGTQYF

size: .
V: TRBV20-1
D: .
J: TRBJ2-7
DNA: TGCAGTGCTAGAGGGGCCGGGACCAACGAGCAGTACTTC
CDR3: CSARGAGTNEQYF

size: many
V: TRBV10-2
D: .
J: TRBJ1-5
DNA: TGCGCCAGCAGTGAATCAGGCCGCAATCAGCCCCAGCATTTT
CDR3: CASSESGRNQPQHF

size: .
V: TRBV5-1
D: .
J: TRBJ1-1
DNA: TGCGCCAGCAGCGCCGCGCGGGGGAACACTGAAGCTTTCTTT
CDR3: CASSAARGNTEAFF

size: once
V: TRBV7-6
D: .
J: TRBJ2-7
DNA: TGTGCCAGCAGCTTAGAAGAAGACAGGCCTGGGAAATCTTCCTCCTACGAGCAGTACTTC
CDR3: CASSLEEDRPGKSSSYEQYF

size: .
V: TRBV11-1
D: .
J: TRBJ2-2
DNA: TGTGCCAGCAGCTTAGCCCGACGGGCCGGGGAGCTGTTTTTT
CDR3: CASSLARRAGELFF

size: .
V: TRBV7-2
D: .
J: TRBJ2-5
DNA: TGTGCCAGCAGCTTACAGGGGCCGCGTTACTTC
CDR3: CASSLQGPRYF

size: many
V: TRBV12-3/TRBV12-4
D: .
J: TRBJ2-7
DNA: TGTGCCAGCAGCTCAGGGTACGAGCAGTACTTC
CDR3: CASSSGYEQYF

size: .
V: TRBV29-1
D: .
J: TRBJ2-3
DNA: TGCAGCGTTGCAAAGGTCGGGCACACAGATACGCAGTATTTT
CDR3: CSVAKVGHTDTQYF

size: .
V: TRBV12-3/TRBV12-4
D: .
J: TRBJ2-3
DNA: TGTGCCAGCAGTTTGGCCTTTAAGACTAGCACAGATACGCAGTATTTT
CDR3: CASSLAFKTSTDTQYF

size: many
V: TRBV3-1
D: TRBD1
J: TRBJ2-7
DNA: TGTGCCAGCAGCCAAGGGGACAGGCTCGAGCAGTACTTC
CDR3: CASSQGDRLEQYF

size: .
V: TRBV6-5
D: TRBD2
J: TRBJ2-7
DNA: TGTGCCAGCAGTTATGGTCAGGGAGGGTACGAGCAGTACTTC
CDR3: CASSYGQGGYEQYF

size: few
V: TRBV5-5
D: .
J: TRBJ2-4
DNA: TGTGCCAGCAGCCCCCAAGGGAGGATTTGGTACTTC
CDR3: CASSPQGRIWYF

size: .
V: TRBV10-3
D: TRBD2
J: TRBJ2-3
DNA: TGTGCCATCAGGGGTGGGCGGGAGGCGGCAGATACGCAGTATTTT
CDR3: CAIRGGREAADTQYF

size: many
V: TRBV5-6
D: .
J: TRBJ2-3
DNA: TGTGCCAGCAGTAGGACGGCTAGCACAGATACGCAGTATTTT
CDR3: CASSRTASTDTQYF

size: few
V: TRBV7-8
D: .
J: TRBJ2-2
DNA: TGTGCCAGCAGCTTAGCCAGGGAGATCGGGGAGCTGTTTTTT
CDR3: CASSLAREIGELFF

size: once
V: TRBV12-3/TRBV12-4
D: TRBD2
J: TRBJ2-1
DNA: TGTGCCAGCAGTTCCTCTAGCGGGAGGGGCCTCTGGAATGAGCAGTTCTTC
CDR3: CASSSSSGRGLWNEQFF

size: .
V: TRBV5-1
D: TRBD1
J: TRBJ2-5
DNA: TGCGCCAGCAGCTTTGTAGCAGGGGGCAAGGAGACCCAGTACTTC
CDR3: CASSFVAGGKETQYF